This T cell receptor beta chain came from a study of T cell changes during pregnancy in multiple sclerosis. The germline V gene has CDR1 SGHTA and CDR2 FQGTGA. J was trimmed by 5 bases and V by 4 bases; bases with no gene match: 10. The length of the CDR3 is 16 residues. Clones were read by immunoSEQ multiplex PCR, and TCRdb kept only the in-frame ones, dropping some. Here the sample spans tens of thousands of clones, about 94% being singletons. The sequence derives from a female donor with multiple sclerosis, enrolled in a pregnancy study. This specimen consisted of peripheral blood, obtained in the third trimester of pregnancy. The gene calls are TRBV7-3 and TRBJ2-5, with 10 bases matching TRBD2. CDR3: CASSSVLAGARETQYF. For the CDR3, the DNA is TGTGCCAGCAGCTCGGTTCTAGCGGGGGCAAGGGAGACCCAGTACTTC.